This T cell receptor beta chain was sequenced for a study of blood T cell repertoires in COVID-19. About the research overall: Samples representing acute and convalescent COVID-19 were sourced from the United States, Italy and Spain.

The cohort comprised adults aged roughly 18 to 95 years residing in approximately 25 US areas. Cohort placement rested on clinical history that participants reported themselves. Donors in Cohort 3 who had recovered were those with two negative PCRs, healthcare professional clearance, or resolution of their symptoms. In the case of this clone: A junction boundary mismatches the germline segment, possibly from a read error.

The repertoire was sequenced with immunoSEQ multiplex PCR; TCRdb's copy has only in-frame clones and lacks some. The sample shows just over 350,000 clones, roughly 90% of them seen only once. Per germline, CDR1 MGHRA and CDR2 YSYEKL. The CDR3 is made up of 16 amino acids. The sample taken for sequencing was PBMCs or T cells enriched from blood (not recorded which). This receptor was identified in a woman aged 30 to 39 who had recovered from COVID-19. The chain couples TRBV4-1 to TRBJ1-2; D gene unclear. The CDR3 bases are TGCGCCAGCAGTCAAGAAAGGGCTAGGACTGTCTATGGCTACACCTTC. Translating gives CASSQERARTVYGYTF.